This T cell receptor (beta chain) comes out of a study of blood T cell repertoires in COVID-19. Study-wide context: Sample material is recorded as cDNA or gDNA derived from T cells, B-cell-depleted T cells, or PBMCs.

Per the authors' pipeline: By means of reference gene primer amplification, nucleated cell counts were estimated. Some clones are missing from TCRdb's copy, which holds only in-frame ones; the method was immunoSEQ multiplex PCR. V and J calls and clone size are those listed in that table; D and trimming were worked out from the DNA. The sample includes some 100,000 clones, approximately 78% seen only once; the top ten take about 13%. Trimming removed 7 bases from V and 4 bases from J, with 11 bases in between. The V gene's germline CDR1 is LNHDA and CDR2 SQIVND (reference sequence). CDR3 size: 13 residues.

This TCR derives from a human donor in a cohort sampled during active COVID-19. This chain joins TRBV19 and TRBJ2-1, with D possibly TRBD2 on 6 matching bases. Sample: peripheral blood. As DNA, the CDR3 is TGTGCCAGTATGGAGGGTTTGTACAATGAGCAGTTCTTC. Encoded protein: CASMEGLYNEQFF.